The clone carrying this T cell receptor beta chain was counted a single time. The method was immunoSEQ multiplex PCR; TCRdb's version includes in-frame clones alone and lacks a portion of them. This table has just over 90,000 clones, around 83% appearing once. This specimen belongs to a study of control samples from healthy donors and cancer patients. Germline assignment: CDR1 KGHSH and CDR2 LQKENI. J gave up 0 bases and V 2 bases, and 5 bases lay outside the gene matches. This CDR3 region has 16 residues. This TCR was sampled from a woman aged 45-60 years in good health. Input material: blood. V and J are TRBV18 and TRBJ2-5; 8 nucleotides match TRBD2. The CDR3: CASSPRLAGYQETQYF. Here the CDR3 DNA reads TGTGCCAGCTCACCAAGGCTAGCGGGCTACCAAGAGACCCAGTACTTC.